The T cell receptor beta chain under discussion was sequenced for a study of shared clonotypes between healthy human individuals. Sequencing was performed with immunoSEQ multiplex PCR; in TCRdb, only in-frame clones are kept and a portion is missing. The data hold about 600,000 clones, with around 97% observed a single time. This clone showed up just once. The CDR3 loop spans 15 amino acids. With 4 bases removed from V and 0 bases from J, the gap between germline ends came to 9 bases. CDR1 is SGHTA and CDR2 is FQGTGA in the germline V gene. The chain links TRBV7-3 to TRBJ2-2, with no clear D. The receptor comes from a woman aged 25 to 39 in good health. The sample comprised naive CD4+ T cells sorted from blood. Documented subset: CD45RA+ positively selected. The CDR3 DNA follows: TGTGCCAGCAGCTCCACCCGCGCGAACACCGGGGAGCTGTTTTTT. Translated: CASSSTRANTGELFF.